Following are 28 T cell receptor beta chains from one sample sequenced in a study of CD8 T cells in Susac syndrome. RNA, at about 0.45 to 1 ug, was reverse transcribed with random hexamers. TCRdb reprocessed the immunoSEQ multiplex PCR reads with MiXCR, giving one entry per CDR3 protein. The profile shows about 140,000 distinct CDR3 sequences, about 95% of them singletons. Sequenced: CD4+ T cells from PBMCs. These TCRs come from a human donor with Susac syndrome.

The rearrangement uses TRBV6-4 and TRBJ2-2, with D tentatively TRBD1 or TRBD2 (5 bases each). Germline V CDR1 and CDR2: MRHNA, SNTAGT. The CDR3 totals 14 residues. V was clipped by 6 bases and J by 4 bases, with 12 bases between them. The CDR3, as DNA: TGTGCCAGCAGCCGGGACGACTCCACCGGGGAGCTGTTTTTT. Translation: CASSRDDSTGELFF.

This clonotype was observed a single time. The chain employs TRBV20-1 and TRBJ2-5; the D gene is possibly TRBD2 (7 bases). The germline V gene encodes CDR1 DFQATT and CDR2 SNEGSKA (reference sequence). This CDR3 contains 16 residues. Trimming took 1 base from V and 1 from J, leaving 16 bases between them. CDR3: CSARVEGGGFQETQYF. CDR3 coding DNA: TGCAGTGCTAGAGTGGAGGGGGGGGGTTTCCAAGAGACCCAGTACTTC.

The chain is built from TRBV20-1 and TRBJ1-5; the match to TRBD1 covers 9 bases. CDR3 length: 14 amino acids. Germline assignment: CDR1 DFQATT and CDR2 SNEGSKA (reference sequence). Germline trimming cut 2 bases from V and 7 bases from J; bases unmatched to any gene: 6. DNA for the CDR3: TGCAGTGCTAGACCTCCGGGACAGGGACAGCCCCAGCATTTT. Amino acids: CSARPPGQGQPQHF.

This clonotype appeared a single time. The chain is built from TRBV15 and TRBJ2-7, with 7 bases aligning to TRBD2. Per germline, CDR1 LNHNV and CDR2 YYDKDF (reference sequence). The CDR3 extends over 16 amino acids. The V gene end was trimmed by 0 bases and the J gene end by 0 bases; junction bases not matched to a gene: 5. The CDR3 is CATSRDVAGPSYEQYF. CDR3 nucleotide sequence: TGTGCCACCAGCAGAGATGTAGCGGGCCCCTCCTACGAGCAGTACTTC.

This chain links TRBV9 with TRBJ2-5; D remains unclear. The CDR3 consists of 16 residues. V lost 2 bases to trimming and J lost 5 bases, with 19 bases between them. Looked up from germline, CDR1 is SGDLS and CDR2 is YYNGEE. CDR3 sequence reads: CASSVHHTASVETQYF. The CDR3, as DNA: TGTGCCAGCAGCGTGCACCACACAGCTAGTGTTGAGACCCAGTACTTC.

This sequence joins TRBV9 and TRBJ2-5, with 7 bases aligning to TRBD1. Trimming removed 3 bases from V and 1 base from J; junction bases left unmatched: 9. CDR1 is SGDLS and CDR2 is YYNGEE in the germline V gene. The CDR3 is 16 amino acids. DNA of the CDR3: TGTGCCAGCAGCGCCTCAGGGGGACCCGCCCAAGAGACCCAGTACTTC. Translated: CASSASGGPAQETQYF.

This sequence joins TRBV9 and TRBJ2-4; D is perhaps TRBD1 or TRBD2 (6 bases each). Trimming shortened V by 0 bases and J by 6 bases, and 16 bases separated the two germline ends. Germline CDR1 and CDR2: SGDLS and YYNGEE. CDR3 length equals 16 residues. CDR3 sequence (DNA): TGTGCCAGCAGCGTAGAAGACCGGGGGCGGGGAAACATTCAGTACTTC. It encodes CASSVEDRGRGNIQYF.

V and J are TRBV2 and TRBJ2-1; 8 bases agree with TRBD2. V lost 6 bases to trimming and J lost 0 bases; unmatched junction nucleotides: 1. CDR1 is SNHLY, CDR2 FYNNEI, per germline. The CDR3 spans 14 residues. The CDR3 region has the DNA TGTGCCAGCAGGGCGGGGGGCTCCTACAATGAGCAGTTCTTC. Translating it yields CASRAGGSYNEQFF. Drawing the rest from reference TRBV2 and TRBJ2-1, the complete variable domain is EPEVTQTPSHQVTQMGQEVILRCVPISNHLYFYWYRQILGQKVEFLVSFYNNEISEKSEIFDDQFSVERPDGSNFTLKIRSTKLEDSAMYFCASRAGGSYNEQFFGPGTRLTVL.

The rearrangement joins TRBV4-2 to TRBJ1-5; D is undetermined. V lost 0 bases and J lost 10, with 13 bases in between. CDR1 and CDR2 from the germline V gene are LGHNA and YNFKEQ. This CDR3 region has 14 residues. In nucleotides, the CDR3 is TGTGCCAGCAGCCAAGATTCCGCGGACCTTCCCCAGCATTTT. This translates into CASSQDSADLPQHF.

The sample holds one count of this clonotype. In nucleotides, the CDR3 is TGTGCCAGCAGTTTGGGCGGCAGACGACTTGAGCAGTTCTTC. Protein sequence: CASSLGGRRLEQFF. The chain carries TRBV12-3 or TRBV12-4 and TRBJ2-1, with D unresolved. CDR3 length equals 14 residues. V was cut by 3 bases and J by 9 bases, with 15 bases left in between.

The V and J genes are TRBV28 and TRBJ2-3, with D unclear. V was pared by 4 bases and J by 6 bases, with 11 bases between. The CDR3 length is 13 residues. The germline V gene encodes CDR1 MDHEN and CDR2 SYDVKM. In nucleotides, the CDR3 is TGTGCCAGCAGTTGGTCTACCACGGATACGCAGTATTTT. Protein sequence: CASSWSTTDTQYF.

The chain has TRBV3-1 and TRBJ1-2; D is uncertain. The CDR3 has 13 residues. The germline gives CDR1 LGHDT, CDR2 YNNKEL (reference sequence). V lost 0 bases, J lost 6 bases, and 8 bases lay in between. Here the CDR3 reads CASSQERGHGYTF. CDR3 coding DNA: TGTGCCAGCAGCCAAGAGCGTGGACATGGCTACACCTTC.

This chain links TRBV29-1 with TRBJ1-1; 8 bases agree with TRBD1. The CDR3 loop spans 12 amino acids. Germline loops: CDR1 SQVTM, CDR2 ANQGSEA. Unmatched junction bases numbered 0, after V lost 3 bases and J lost 3 bases. The CDR3 DNA is TGCAGCGTTGACAGGGGGCACACTGAAGCTTTCTTT. It specifies CSVDRGHTEAFF. Variable domain in full (rest from reference TRBV29-1 and TRBJ1-1): SAVISQKPSRDICQRGTSLTIQCQVDSQVTMMFWYRQQPGQSLTLIATANQGSEATYESGFVIDKFPISRPNLTFSTLTVSNMSPEDSSIYLCSVDRGHTEAFFGQGTRLTVV.

V is TRBV2 and J is TRBJ2-2; 7 bases are shared with TRBD1. CDR3 size: 15 residues. From germline, CDR1 is SNHLY and CDR2 FYNNEI. The V segment lost 4 bases and the J segment 3 bases; nucleotides outside the gene matches: 5. Written as DNA, the CDR3 is TGTGCCAGCAGTGTCGTCCAGGGGGACACCGGGGAGCTGTTTTTT. It is translated as CASSVVQGDTGELFF.

This clonotype appeared a single time. The rearrangement uses TRBV6-6 and TRBJ1-6; D perhaps matches TRBD1 (5 bases). The CDR3 loop spans 13 amino acids. The V end was cut by 2 bases, the J end by 8 bases, with 7 bases between. Germline-derived CDR1 and CDR2 are MNHNY and SVGAGI (reference sequence). The CDR3 is CASSYDSHSPLHF. The DNA for the CDR3 is TGTGCCAGCAGTTACGACAGTCATTCACCCCTCCACTTT.

This chain connects TRBV15 to TRBJ1-4, with D possibly being TRBD1 (5 bases). V was clipped by 0 bases and J by 4 bases, with 9 bases between them. Germline loops: CDR1 LNHNV, CDR2 YYDKDF (reference sequence). The CDR3 covers 15 residues. CDR3 amino acids: CATSREGDFNEKLFF. The CDR3 DNA sequence: TGTGCCACCAGCAGAGAAGGGGACTTTAATGAAAAACTGTTTTTT. The complete variable domain, with remaining parts taken from reference TRBV15 and TRBJ1-4, reads DAMVIQNPRYQVTQFGKPVTLSCSQTLNHNVMYWYQQKSSQAPKLLFHYYDKDFNNEADTPDNFQSRRPNTSFCFLDIRSPGLGDTAMYLCATSREGDFNEKLFFGSGTQLSVL.

The chain carries TRBV20-1 and TRBJ1-1, with 7 bases lining up with TRBD1. The germline CDR1 and CDR2 sequences are DFQATT and SNEGSKA (reference sequence). V trimming: 3 bases; J trimming: 4 bases; junction bases outside the gene matches: 5. This CDR3 has 13 residues. CDR3 DNA: TGCAGTGCTAGTCTCCAGGGGGGCACTGAAGCTTTCTTT. This encodes CSASLQGGTEAFF.

The rearrangement uses TRBV30 and TRBJ2-1; D uncertain. This CDR3 contains 14 residues. CDR1 is GTSNPN and CDR2 is SVGIG in the germline V gene (reference sequence). The ends were cut back, 2 bases at V and 0 bases at J, with 8 bases in the middle. The CDR3 DNA follows: TGTGCCTGGAGTCCGGGCTTCTCCTACAATGAGCAGTTCTTC. Translating gives CAWSPGFSYNEQFF.

This chain uses TRBV27 with TRBJ1-4, with D perhaps TRBD1 (5 bases). V shed 4 bases and J shed 8 bases, with 17 bases lying between them. This CDR3 contains 15 residues. The germline CDR1 and CDR2 sequences are MNHEY and SMNVEV (reference sequence). For the CDR3, the DNA is TGTGCCAGCAGTTCCGGGACGCGCCTCGGGGAAAAACTGTTTTTT. The encoded protein is CASSSGTRLGEKLFF.

This chain links TRBV6-6 with TRBJ2-1, with D possibly called TRBD1 or TRBD2 (6 bases each). The germline gives CDR1 MNHNY, CDR2 SVGAGI (reference sequence). This CDR3 contains 14 residues. Trimming pared 7 bases from V and 6 bases from J, leaving 16 bases between. The DNA of the CDR3 is TGTGCCAGCATGGGGGGCATTGTTCTCAATGAGCAGTTCTTC. This sequence encodes CASMGGIVLNEQFF.

This sequence joins TRBV20-1 and TRBJ1-1, with 9 bases lining up with TRBD1. CDR1 and CDR2 (germline): DFQATT, SNEGSKA (reference sequence). V gave up 4 bases and J gave up 4 bases; unmatched junction bases: 7. There are 14 residues in the CDR3. Here the CDR3 DNA reads TGCAGTGCTAAAACAGGGGGCGCGTCCACTGAAGCTTTCTTT. Translated, it gives CSAKTGGASTEAFF.

CDR3 coding DNA: TGCAGTGCTGGGGGGGCTTACGAGCAGTACTTC. Its translation: CSAGGAYEQYF. The chain employs TRBV20-1 and TRBJ2-7; tentative D call: TRBD2 (7 bases). The CDR3 contains 11 residues. In germline, CDR1 is DFQATT, CDR2 SNEGSKA (reference sequence). Trimming removed 5 bases at V and 4 bases at J, with 9 bases between.

This chain uses TRBV20-1 with TRBJ1-1; TRBD1 matches 8 bases. V trimming: 0 bases; J trimming: 0 bases; junction bases outside the gene matches: 3. CDR1 DFQATT and CDR2 SNEGSKA come from the germline V gene (reference sequence). CDR3 length: 15 residues. The CDR3 sequence is CSAREVRGLNTEAFF. The CDR3 DNA is TGCAGTGCTAGAGAGGTCAGGGGGCTGAACACTGAAGCTTTCTTT.

The chain couples TRBV28 to TRBJ1-5; D might be TRBD1 (5 bases). Germline CDR1 MDHEN, CDR2 SYDVKM. V was clipped by 7 bases and J by 5 bases, with 9 bases between them. The CDR3 is made up of 12 amino acids. The CDR3 is CASKQVDQPQHF. CDR3 DNA: TGTGCCAGCAAACAGGTGGATCAGCCCCAGCATTTT.

The chain carries TRBV7-2 and TRBJ2-6; D is possibly TRBD2 (7 bases). This CDR3 comprises 19 residues. Trimming cost V 4 bases and J 0 bases, with 19 bases left between them. Germline lookup yields CDR1 SGHTA and CDR2 FQGNSA. The CDR3 loop is CASSSRWGGASSGANVLTF. The DNA of the CDR3 is TGTGCCAGCAGCTCTAGGTGGGGGGGCGCGAGCTCTGGGGCCAACGTCCTGACTTTC.

The CDR3 loop reads CAWRHSGANVLTF. The CDR3 DNA reads as TGTGCCTGGCGGCACTCTGGGGCCAACGTCCTGACTTTC. The rearrangement uses TRBV30 and TRBJ2-6; D gene uncertain. Germline CDR1 and CDR2: GTSNPN and SVGIG (reference sequence). This CDR3 is built from 13 residues. V dropped 5 bases and J dropped 0 bases, with 5 bases sitting between them.

The chain is built from TRBV20-1 and TRBJ2-5; 8 bases map to TRBD1. From germline, CDR1 is DFQATT and CDR2 SNEGSKA (reference sequence). J gave up 5 bases and V 0 bases, and 2 bases lay outside the gene matches. The CDR3 is 13 residues long. The CDR3 reads CSARDRGHETQYF. Here the CDR3 DNA reads TGCAGTGCTAGAGACAGGGGGCACGAGACCCAGTACTTC.

The chain employs TRBV20-1 and TRBJ2-1; 7 bases align to TRBD2. V trimming: 3 bases; J trimming: 9 bases; junction bases outside the gene matches: 8. The germline CDR1 and CDR2 sequences are DFQATT and SNEGSKA (reference sequence). The CDR3 extends over 13 amino acids. The CDR3 loop reads CSARSVGGLEQFF. The CDR3 coding sequence is TGCAGTGCTAGGTCGGTGGGAGGGCTTGAGCAGTTCTTC.